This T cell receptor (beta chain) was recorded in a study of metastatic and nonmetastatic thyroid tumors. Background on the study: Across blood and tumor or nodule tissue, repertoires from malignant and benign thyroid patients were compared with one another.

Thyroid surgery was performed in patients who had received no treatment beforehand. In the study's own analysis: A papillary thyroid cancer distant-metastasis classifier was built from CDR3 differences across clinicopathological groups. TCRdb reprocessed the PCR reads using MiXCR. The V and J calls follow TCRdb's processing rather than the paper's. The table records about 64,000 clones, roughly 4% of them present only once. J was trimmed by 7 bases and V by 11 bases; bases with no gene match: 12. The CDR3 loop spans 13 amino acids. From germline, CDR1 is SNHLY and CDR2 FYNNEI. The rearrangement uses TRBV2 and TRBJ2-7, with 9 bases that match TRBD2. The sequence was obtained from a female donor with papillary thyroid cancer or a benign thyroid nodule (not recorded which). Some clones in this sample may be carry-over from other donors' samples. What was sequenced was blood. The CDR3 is CAVKQGLAREQYF. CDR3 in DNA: TGTGCCGTCAAACAGGGACTAGCACGGGAGCAGTACTTC.